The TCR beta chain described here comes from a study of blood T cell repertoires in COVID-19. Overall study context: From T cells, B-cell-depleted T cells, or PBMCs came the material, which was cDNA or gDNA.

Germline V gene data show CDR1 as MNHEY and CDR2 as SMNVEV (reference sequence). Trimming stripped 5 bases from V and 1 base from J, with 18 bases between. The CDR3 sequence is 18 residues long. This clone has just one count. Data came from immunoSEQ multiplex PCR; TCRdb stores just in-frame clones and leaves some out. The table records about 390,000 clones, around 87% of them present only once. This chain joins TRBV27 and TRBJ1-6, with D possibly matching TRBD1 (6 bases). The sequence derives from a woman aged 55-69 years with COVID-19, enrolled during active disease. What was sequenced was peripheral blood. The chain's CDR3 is CASSRTVFMSSYNSPLHF. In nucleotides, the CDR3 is TGTGCCAGCAGTAGGACAGTCTTTATGTCGTCCTATAATTCACCCCTCCACTTT.